The 29 T cell receptor beta chains listed next were all sequenced from one sample in a study of OX40 agonist ivuxolimab in advanced cancers. The table came from immunoSEQ multiplex PCR; TCRdb's copy has only in-frame clones and leaves some out. The sample carries roughly 18,000 clones, about two thirds recorded once. The sequencing here drew on CD4+ or CD8+ T cells sorted from blood, taken in a trial of the OX40 agonist ivuxolimab. These receptors came from an adult with an advanced solid tumor such as melanoma, head and neck, liver or kidney cancer.

This clone is a singleton in its sample. This rearrangement joins TRBV10-3 to TRBJ2-7; D is undetermined. The CDR3 is 11 residues long. CDR1 is ENHRY, CDR2 SYGVKD, per germline. V lost 4 bases, J lost 4 bases, and 5 bases lay in between. The CDR3 here is CAISAEYEQYF. As DNA, the CDR3 is TGTGCCATCAGTGCGGAATACGAGCAGTACTTC.

The chain couples TRBV5-6 to TRBJ1-1; no definite D call. Trimming left V 2 bases short and J 4 bases short, with 9 bases between. Germline CDR1 is SGHDT and CDR2 is YYEEEE. This CDR3 spans 13 amino acids. CDR3 protein: CASSFQPSTEAFF. The DNA of the CDR3 is TGTGCCAGCAGCTTCCAACCTTCCACTGAAGCTTTCTTT.

This clone was detected only once. The chain uses TRBV19 and TRBJ1-2, with TRBD1 matching 12 bases. The CDR3 sequence is 17 residues long. Germline V gene lookup returns CDR1 LNHDA and CDR2 SQIVND (reference sequence). The ends lost 7 bases at V and 2 bases at J; junction bases unmatched: 11. The CDR3 reads CASTSPGTGGQNYGYTF. The CDR3 DNA reads as TGTGCCAGTACCTCCCCCGGGACAGGGGGCCAAAACTATGGCTACACCTTC.

The sample holds one count of this clone. The chain couples TRBV11-2 to TRBJ2-5, with D tentatively TRBD1 (7 bases). Germline CDR1 is SGHAT and CDR2 is FQNNGV. V lost 4 bases and J lost 0, with 21 bases in between. This CDR3 is 18 amino acids long. The CDR3 DNA follows: TGTGCCAGCAGCTCTTGGACAGACAGGGAGGTCGACCAAGAGACCCAGTACTTC. Its protein product is CASSSWTDREVDQETQYF. Together with reference TRBV11-2 and TRBJ2-5, the CDR3 gives the full variable domain: EAGVAQSPRYKIIEKRQSVAFWCNPISGHATLYWYQQILGQGPKLLIQFQNNGVVDDSQLPKDRFSAERLKGVDSTLKIQPAKLEDSAVYLCASSSWTDREVDQETQYFGPGTRLLVL.

CDR3 region: CASSLEGPLYEQYF. The CDR3 coding sequence is TGTGCCAGCAGTTTAGAAGGGCCTCTGTACGAGCAGTACTTC. This chain joins TRBV27 and TRBJ2-7; D ambiguous. The CDR3 extends over 14 amino acids. Trimming took off 2 bases at V and 4 bases at J, with 12 bases between the two ends. Germline V gives CDR1 MNHEY, CDR2 SMNVEV (reference sequence).

The chain links TRBV28 to TRBJ2-1, with 7 bases matching TRBD1. V lost 4 bases and J lost 7; bases outside the gene matches: 7. In germline, CDR1 is MDHEN, CDR2 SYDVKM. This CDR3 contains 14 residues. CDR3 coding DNA: TGTGCCAGCAGTTGGAGGCAGGGGGTAAATGAGCAGTTCTTC. Translating it yields CASSWRQGVNEQFF.

The chain is built from TRBV4-1 and TRBJ2-7; D not resolved. The CDR3 runs to 14 residues. V was cut by 0 bases and J by 5 bases, with 11 bases left in between. From germline, CDR1 is MGHRA and CDR2 YSYEKL. This CDR3 is CASSQEDRSHEQYF. CDR3 bases: TGCGCCAGCAGCCAAGAGGATCGTAGCCACGAGCAGTACTTC.

This clone was recorded a few times. The chain joins TRBV6-1 to TRBJ1-4; maybe TRBD1 (5 bases). Trimming pared 2 bases from V and 7 bases from J, leaving 11 bases between. CDR3 length: 14 amino acids. CDR1 is MNHNS, CDR2 SASEGT, per germline. CDR3: CASSELGVGEKLFF. CDR3 coding DNA: TGTGCCAGCAGTGAATTGGGGGTTGGTGAAAAACTGTTTTTT.

The chain couples TRBV30 to TRBJ2-7; 9 nucleotides align to TRBD1. The trim removed 4 bases at V and 7 bases at J, leaving 8 bases unmatched. The CDR3 runs to 13 residues. CDR1 GTSNPN and CDR2 SVGIG come from the germline V gene (reference sequence). DNA for the CDR3: TGTGCCTGGACCGTAGGGACAGGGCGGGAGCAGTACTTC. It yields the protein CAWTVGTGREQYF.

The chain uses TRBV4-3 and TRBJ1-3; 7 bases are shared with TRBD1. Germline V gene lookup returns CDR1 LGHNA and CDR2 YSLEER. J gave up 3 bases and V 0 bases, and 2 bases lay outside the gene matches. CDR3 length equals 15 residues. The CDR3 is CASSQDRGVGNTIYF. CDR3 nucleotides: TGCGCCAGCAGCCAAGACAGGGGGGTTGGAAACACCATATATTTT.

The CDR3 sequence is CAISELSGDRRNEQFF. CDR3 coding DNA: TGTGCCATCAGTGAGCTGAGCGGAGACCGTCGGAATGAGCAGTTCTTC. The chain recombines TRBV10-3 with TRBJ2-1; TRBD2 is a possible D gene (5 bases). The CDR3 is made up of 16 amino acids. The germline gives CDR1 ENHRY, CDR2 SYGVKD. V lost 2 bases, J lost 7 bases, and 18 bases lay in between.

This sequence joins TRBV4-3 and TRBJ2-3; unclear D gene. V was cut by 4 bases and J by 4 bases, with 9 bases left in between. The CDR3 extends over 13 amino acids. The germline CDR1 and CDR2 sequences are LGHNA and YSLEER. The CDR3: CASSLSAPDTQYF. CDR3 coding DNA: TGCGCCAGCAGCCTCTCCGCGCCAGATACGCAGTATTTT.

The chain links TRBV4-1 to TRBJ2-7; the match to TRBD1 covers 7 bases. Trimming took 0 bases from V and 2 from J; bases not matched to a gene: 4. Per germline, CDR1 MGHRA and CDR2 YSYEKL. This CDR3 has 15 residues. This CDR3 reads CASSQETGTAYEQYF. The CDR3 coding sequence is TGCGCCAGCAGCCAAGAAACCGGGACAGCCTACGAGCAGTACTTC.

In this sample, this clone turned up a few times. The chain links TRBV29-1 to TRBJ1-2, with D possibly matching TRBD1 (6 bases). Trimming shortened V by 4 bases and J by 1 base, and 10 bases separated the two germline ends. The length of the CDR3 is 13 residues. Germline loops: CDR1 SQVTM, CDR2 ANQGSEA. CDR3 amino acids: CSVGGGDNYGYTF. In nucleotides, the CDR3 is TGCAGCGTTGGCGGGGGCGATAACTATGGCTACACCTTC.

This clone ranks as medium-sized. The J gene is TRBJ2-5, the V gene TRBV5-1, with a possible D match to TRBD2 (6 bases). The CDR3 runs 15 residues. Trimming shortened V by 0 bases and J by 4 bases, and 13 bases separated the two germline ends. The V gene's germline CDR1 is SGHRS and CDR2 YFSETQ. The DNA of the CDR3 is TGCGCCAGCAGCTTGGCCGGTGGAGGGGTAGAGACCCAGTACTTC. This translates into CASSLAGGGVETQYF. Full variable domain (outside the CDR3, taken from reference TRBV5-1 and TRBJ2-5): KAGVTQTPRYLIKTRGQQVTLSCSPISGHRSVSWYQQTPGQGLQFLFEYFSETQRNKGNFPGRFSGRQFSNSRSEMNVSTLELGDSALYLCASSLAGGGVETQYFGPGTRLLVL.

V is TRBV4-3 and J is TRBJ2-2; 10 bases match TRBD2. V was clipped by 3 bases and J by 4 bases; unmatched bases: 8. Germline lookup yields CDR1 LGHNA and CDR2 YSLEER. This CDR3 contains 17 residues. DNA of the CDR3: TGCGCCAGCAGCCACCTCGCCAGCGGGAGGGGCACCGGGGAGCTGTTTTTT. Protein: CASSHLASGRGTGELFF.

V gene TRBV5-8 combines with J gene TRBJ2-1, with D unclear. Trimming took off 6 bases at V and 14 bases at J, with 9 bases between the two ends. The CDR3 totals 9 residues. Germline values: CDR1 SGHTS, CDR2 YDEGEE. The CDR3 bases are TGTGCCAGCACTTATAAGAAGTTCTTC. This codes for CASTYKKFF.

The chain links TRBV19 to TRBJ1-1, with no clear D. The CDR3 is 14 amino acids. V was shortened by 5 bases and J by 0 bases, with 10 bases between the two germline ends. Germline CDR1 LNHDA, CDR2 SQIVND (reference sequence). The CDR3 region has the DNA TGTGCCAGTAGTCCCCCGGCTCTGAACACTGAAGCTTTCTTT. Translating gives CASSPPALNTEAFF.

The chain uses TRBV28 and TRBJ2-3; D might be TRBD1 (5 bases). This CDR3 region has 12 residues. Germline V gives CDR1 MDHEN, CDR2 SYDVKM. Trimming stripped 4 bases from V and 8 bases from J, with 10 bases between. The CDR3 here is CASSSTDVTQYF. In DNA form, the CDR3 reads TGTGCCAGCAGTTCGACAGATGTTACGCAGTATTTT.

This chain connects TRBV28 to TRBJ1-5; D perhaps matches TRBD1 (5 bases). Trimming removed 6 bases from V and 6 bases from J, with 15 bases in between. The length of the CDR3 is 14 residues. Germline V gives CDR1 MDHEN, CDR2 SYDVKM. This CDR3 is CASSLRLGVQPQHF. CDR3 DNA: TGTGCCAGCAGCCTCCGTCTGGGGGTTCAGCCCCAGCATTTT.

The chain joins TRBV4-1 to TRBJ1-3; D may be TRBD1 (6 bases). Germline assignment: CDR1 MGHRA and CDR2 YSYEKL. The CDR3 covers 16 residues. V was shortened by 3 bases and J by 0 bases, with 12 bases between the two germline ends. The CDR3 DNA is TGCGCCAGCAGCCAGGCGACAGGTTTCTCTGGAAACACCATATATTTT. Translating gives CASSQATGFSGNTIYF.

A word on this clone: The junction departs from germline at one end; a sequencing error may be responsible. This chain links TRBV11-2 with TRBJ2-6; D is uncertain. The CDR3 totals 12 residues. CDR1 SGHAT and CDR2 FQNNGV come from the germline V gene. The CDR3 reads CASSLDGSSSSF. DNA for the CDR3: TGTGCCAGCAGCTTAGATGGGTCTAGTTCTAGTTTC.

The rearrangement links TRBV14 to TRBJ2-1; 8 bases map to TRBD2. Germline values: CDR1 SGHDN, CDR2 FVKESK. V shed 4 bases and J 5 bases; nucleotides not matched to a gene: 4. This CDR3 is 14 amino acids long. The CDR3 here is CASSRSGTDNEQFF. As DNA, the CDR3 is TGTGCCAGCAGCCGTAGCGGGACGGACAATGAGCAGTTCTTC.

The chain links TRBV9 to TRBJ2-1; 13 nucleotides match TRBD2. Germline V CDR1 and CDR2: SGDLS, YYNGEE. V shed 4 bases and J 2 bases; nucleotides not matched to a gene: 9. This CDR3 has 18 residues. The CDR3 loop is CASSSLAGGPGAYNEQFF. Here the CDR3 DNA reads TGTGCCAGCAGCTCACTAGCGGGAGGGCCTGGGGCCTACAATGAGCAGTTCTTC.

The chain is built from TRBV27 and TRBJ1-1; no reliable D call. Germline-derived CDR1 and CDR2 are MNHEY and SMNVEV (reference sequence). V dropped 6 bases and J dropped 5 bases, with 4 bases sitting between them. There are 10 residues in the CDR3. CDR3 residues: CASSLTEAFF. CDR3 bases: TGTGCCAGCAGCCTTACTGAAGCTTTCTTT.

The chain employs TRBV7-8 and TRBJ2-5; TRBD2 is a possible D gene (5 bases). Trimming left V 4 bases short and J 6 bases short, with 18 bases between. The CDR3 totals 15 residues. The germline V gene encodes CDR1 SGHVS and CDR2 FQNEAQ. The CDR3 DNA sequence: TGTGCCAGCAGCTCCATTGCGGGTAATTGGAAGACCCAGTACTTC. Its translation is CASSSIAGNWKTQYF.

The CDR3 sequence: CASSPSRDSLPMNTEAFF. The CDR3 DNA sequence: TGTGCCAGCAGCCCGTCCCGGGACAGCCTGCCCATGAACACTGAAGCTTTCTTT. This chain uses TRBV28 with TRBJ1-1, with 7 bases fitting TRBD1. This CDR3 is built from 18 residues. CDR1 and CDR2 (germline): MDHEN, SYDVKM. V dropped 6 bases and J dropped 0; count of bases not matched to a gene: 16.

Sample share makes this clone medium-sized. The chain is built from TRBV27 and TRBJ1-1; maybe TRBD1 (5 bases). Per germline, CDR1 MNHEY and CDR2 SMNVEV (reference sequence). The CDR3 totals 16 residues. V shed 5 bases and J shed 0 bases, with 16 bases lying between them. CDR3 in DNA: TGTGCCAGCAGTCCCTTTGCCGGACATCTGAACACTGAAGCTTTCTTT. This encodes CASSPFAGHLNTEAFF.

V is TRBV21-1 and J is TRBJ1-4; the table's D call TRBD1 went unverified against the DNA. TRBV21-1 is a pseudogene. This CDR3 is 21 amino acids long. The CDR3 spells CASRKSSRDREPTGEDEKLFF. The CDR3 DNA sequence: TGTGCCAGCAGGAAATCGTCCCGGGACAGGGAACCTACGGGAGAGGATGAAAAACTGTTTTTT.